The rows below give T cell receptor beta chains drawn from one sample of a study of cytomegalovirus exposure and HLA in healthy donors. Clones were read by immunoSEQ multiplex PCR, and TCRdb kept only the in-frame ones, dropping some. The table includes some 95,000 clones, over 75% detected once. Specimen: PBMCs. These receptor sequences come from a man under 40 in good health and CMV-seronegative. Both conserved end residues are part of each CDR3. Fields, in order: V gene, clone size, J gene, D gene, CDR3 length, CDR3 DNA, CDR3 protein. The D gene is left open where the match is weak. Clone size, where shown, is once, few, many, or a class for clones that have expanded.

v_gene: TRBV19
abundance: NA
j_gene: TRBJ1-5
d_gene: NA
len: 15
CDR3nt: TGTGCCAGTAGTAAGATAGAAGCTCGTTATCAGCCCCAGCATTTT
CDR3aa: CASSKIEARYQPQHF

v_gene: TRBV15
abundance: NA
j_gene: TRBJ1-1
d_gene: NA
len: 13
CDR3nt: TGTGCCACCAGCCCAGGTTTTAGTACTGAAGCTTTCTTT
CDR3aa: CATSPGFSTEAFF

v_gene: TRBV5-1
abundance: NA
j_gene: TRBJ2-2
d_gene: TRBD2
len: 14
CDR3nt: TGCGCCAGCGGCTCTAGCGGGGGCCCCGGGGAGCTGTTTTTT
CDR3aa: CASGSSGGPGELFF

v_gene: TRBV30
abundance: NA
j_gene: TRBJ1-5
d_gene: TRBD1
len: 14
CDR3nt: TGTGCCTGGAGTGTGGGACAGGGGAATCAGCCCCAGCATTTT
CDR3aa: CAWSVGQGNQPQHF

v_gene: TRBV6-1
abundance: NA
j_gene: TRBJ1-6
d_gene: NA
len: 15
CDR3nt: TGTGCCAGCAGTGAAGCGTTACTTTATAATTCACCCCTCCACTTT
CDR3aa: CASSEALLYNSPLHF

v_gene: TRBV2
abundance: NA
j_gene: TRBJ2-3
d_gene: TRBD2
len: 15
CDR3nt: TGTGCCAGCAACCTCGGGGGGGGGTCCACAGATACGCAGTATTTT
CDR3aa: CASNLGGGSTDTQYF

v_gene: TRBV25-1
abundance: NA
j_gene: TRBJ2-1
d_gene: NA
len: 14
CDR3nt: TGTGCCAGCAGTGCCGGCCACCCGGGGAATGAGCAGTTCTTC
CDR3aa: CASSAGHPGNEQFF

v_gene: TRBV7-8
abundance: NA
j_gene: TRBJ2-7
d_gene: NA
len: 16
CDR3nt: TGTGCCAGCAGCTTATTACTAGGTCCCCGCCGTGACGAGCAGTACTTC
CDR3aa: CASSLLLGPRRDEQYF

v_gene: TRBV7-6
abundance: NA
j_gene: TRBJ2-1
d_gene: NA
len: 17
CDR3nt: TGTGCCAGCAGCCTTCTGTCGACCGGGAGTTTTAGAAGTGAGCAGTTCTTC
CDR3aa: CASSLLSTGSFRSEQFF

v_gene: TRBV10-3
abundance: NA
j_gene: TRBJ1-5
d_gene: TRBD1
len: 14
CDR3nt: TGTGCCACGAAGGACAGGGGCGGGAATCAGCCCCAGCATTTT
CDR3aa: CATKDRGGNQPQHF

v_gene: TRBV7-3
abundance: few
j_gene: TRBJ1-6
d_gene: NA
len: 16
CDR3nt: TGTGCCAGCACCAAAGGGAGGGCACCCTATAATTCACCCCTCCACTTT
CDR3aa: CASTKGRAPYNSPLHF

v_gene: TRBV5-1
abundance: NA
j_gene: TRBJ1-2
d_gene: NA
len: 14
CDR3nt: TGCGCCAGCAATAGGGAGGGTGGAAGCTATGGCTACACCTTC
CDR3aa: CASNREGGSYGYTF

v_gene: TRBV7-2
abundance: NA
j_gene: TRBJ1-6
d_gene: TRBD1
len: 16
CDR3nt: TGTGCCAGCAGCTACGGACAGGGGACCTATAATTCACCCCTCCACTTT
CDR3aa: CASSYGQGTYNSPLHF

v_gene: TRBV29-1
abundance: NA
j_gene: TRBJ2-1
d_gene: NA
len: 12
CDR3nt: TGCAGCGTTGGACAGGTTTACAATGAGCAGTTCTTC
CDR3aa: CSVGQVYNEQFF

v_gene: TRBV5-1
abundance: NA
j_gene: TRBJ2-1
d_gene: NA
len: 12
CDR3nt: TGCGCCAGCAGCGAGGGGGCGGGGGAGCAGTTCTTC
CDR3aa: CASSEGAGEQFF

v_gene: TRBV5-1
abundance: once
j_gene: TRBJ1-1
d_gene: TRBD1
len: 14
CDR3nt: TGCGCCAGCAGCGGTGACAGGGGGGGCACTGAAGCTTTCTTT
CDR3aa: CASSGDRGGTEAFF

v_gene: TRBV6-6
abundance: few
j_gene: TRBJ2-3
d_gene: NA
len: 14
CDR3nt: TGTGCCAGCAGTTACACCACATTCACAGATACGCAGTATTTT
CDR3aa: CASSYTTFTDTQYF

v_gene: TRBV5-4
abundance: NA
j_gene: TRBJ2-1
d_gene: TRBD2
len: 20
CDR3nt: TGTGCCAGCAGCCCGGTCCCCCGTGATCCTTCCCTAGCGGGCTACAATGAGCAGTTCTTC
CDR3aa: CASSPVPRDPSLAGYNEQFF

v_gene: TRBV7-6
abundance: NA
j_gene: TRBJ2-1
d_gene: NA
len: 14
CDR3nt: TGTGCCAGCAGCTTAAGCGCAAGCGGCCATGAGCAGTTCTTC
CDR3aa: CASSLSASGHEQFF

v_gene: TRBV7-6
abundance: NA
j_gene: TRBJ1-5
d_gene: NA
len: 14
CDR3nt: TGTGCCAGCAGCTTACCAGGGCCCAATCAGCCCCAGCATTTT
CDR3aa: CASSLPGPNQPQHF

v_gene: TRBV6-1
abundance: NA
j_gene: TRBJ1-3
d_gene: TRBD1
len: 16
CDR3nt: TGTGCCAGCAGTGAAGCAGGGACAGGGCCCGGAAACACCATATATTTT
CDR3aa: CASSEAGTGPGNTIYF

v_gene: TRBV27
abundance: NA
j_gene: TRBJ1-6
d_gene: NA
len: 14
CDR3nt: TGTGCCAGCAGTGAACAGGGCTTGAATTCACCCCTCCACTTT
CDR3aa: CASSEQGLNSPLHF

v_gene: TRBV7-6
abundance: NA
j_gene: TRBJ1-5
d_gene: TRBD1
len: 14
CDR3nt: TGTGCCAGCAGCCCGGACAGGGAAAGTCAGCCCCAGCATTTT
CDR3aa: CASSPDRESQPQHF

v_gene: TRBV5-1
abundance: NA
j_gene: TRBJ1-2
d_gene: NA
len: 14
CDR3nt: TGCGCCAGCAGCGGGAGGGACGGCAACTATGGCTACACCTTC
CDR3aa: CASSGRDGNYGYTF

v_gene: TRBV27
abundance: NA
j_gene: TRBJ1-1
d_gene: NA
len: 17
CDR3nt: TGTGCCAGCATAGGGCGGGGGGAAATATGGTGGACCACTGAAGCTTTCTTT
CDR3aa: CASIGRGEIWWTTEAFF

v_gene: TRBV28
abundance: NA
j_gene: TRBJ2-7
d_gene: TRBD1
len: 14
CDR3nt: TGTGCCAGCAGTTTGACAGGGGGTGCACTCGAGCAGTACTTC
CDR3aa: CASSLTGGALEQYF

v_gene: TRBV30
abundance: NA
j_gene: TRBJ1-2
d_gene: TRBD1
len: 13
CDR3nt: TGTGCCTGGAGTGATAGGGACAGCGTAGGCTACACCTTC
CDR3aa: CAWSDRDSVGYTF

v_gene: TRBV28
abundance: NA
j_gene: TRBJ1-5
d_gene: NA
len: 14
CDR3nt: TGTGCCAGCAGTTCGCCAGGAGGCGATCAGCCCCAGCATTTT
CDR3aa: CASSSPGGDQPQHF

v_gene: TRBV29-1
abundance: NA
j_gene: TRBJ2-2
d_gene: TRBD2
len: 15
CDR3nt: TGCAGCGTTGTCGGGCTAGCGGGAAACACCGGGGAGCTGTTTTTT
CDR3aa: CSVVGLAGNTGELFF

v_gene: TRBV5-1
abundance: once
j_gene: TRBJ1-4
d_gene: TRBD1
len: 15
CDR3nt: TGCGCCAGCAGCGCGGGACAGGGGGCGAAGGAAAAACTGTTTTTT
CDR3aa: CASSAGQGAKEKLFF

v_gene: TRBV4-2
abundance: NA
j_gene: TRBJ1-1
d_gene: NA
len: 15
CDR3nt: TGTGCCAGCAGCCAAGAGGGACTTGAAGTGGCTGAAGCTTTCTTT
CDR3aa: CASSQEGLEVAEAFF

v_gene: TRBV14
abundance: NA
j_gene: TRBJ1-6
d_gene: TRBD1
len: 20
CDR3nt: TGTGCCAGCAGCCAAGATCGACGCGGGACAGGGTACCCCTATAATTCACCCCTCCACTTT
CDR3aa: CASSQDRRGTGYPYNSPLHF

v_gene: TRBV7-9
abundance: NA
j_gene: TRBJ2-7
d_gene: NA
len: 15
CDR3nt: TGTGCCAGCAGCATCGGCCCCGAGGGGGATGGAGAGCAGTACTTC
CDR3aa: CASSIGPEGDGEQYF

v_gene: TRBV4-1
abundance: NA
j_gene: TRBJ2-2
d_gene: NA
len: 15
CDR3nt: TGCGCCAGCAGCCGCGACAGGGCCGGGAGCGGGGAGCTGTTTTTT
CDR3aa: CASSRDRAGSGELFF

v_gene: TRBV6-1
abundance: NA
j_gene: TRBJ2-1
d_gene: TRBD1
len: 14
CDR3nt: TGTGCCAGCGACAGGGATCACTCCTACAATGAGCAGTTCTTC
CDR3aa: CASDRDHSYNEQFF

v_gene: TRBV29-1
abundance: NA
j_gene: TRBJ1-1
d_gene: NA
len: 13
CDR3nt: TGCAGCGTCGCATTACAGGGGAACACTGAAGCTTTCTTT
CDR3aa: CSVALQGNTEAFF

v_gene: TRBV10-3
abundance: NA
j_gene: TRBJ1-2
d_gene: NA
len: 15
CDR3nt: TGTGCCATCAGTGAGTCAGCGACCCTTAACTATGGCTACACCTTC
CDR3aa: CAISESATLNYGYTF